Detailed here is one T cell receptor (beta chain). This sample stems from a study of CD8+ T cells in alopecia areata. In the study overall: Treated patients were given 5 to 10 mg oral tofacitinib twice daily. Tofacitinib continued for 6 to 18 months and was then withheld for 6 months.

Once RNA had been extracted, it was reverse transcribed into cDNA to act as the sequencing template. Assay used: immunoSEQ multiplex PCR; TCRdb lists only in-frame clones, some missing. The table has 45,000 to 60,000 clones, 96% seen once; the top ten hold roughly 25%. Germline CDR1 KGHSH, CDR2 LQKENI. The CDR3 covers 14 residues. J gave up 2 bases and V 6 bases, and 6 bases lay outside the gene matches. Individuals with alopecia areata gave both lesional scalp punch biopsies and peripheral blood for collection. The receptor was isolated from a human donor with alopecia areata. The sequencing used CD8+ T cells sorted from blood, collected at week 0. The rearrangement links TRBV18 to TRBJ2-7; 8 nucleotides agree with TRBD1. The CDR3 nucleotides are TGTGCCAGCTCCGACCGGGACAGGACCTACGAGCAGTACTTC. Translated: CASSDRDRTYEQYF.